Listed below are T cell receptor beta chains from one sample, sequenced in a study of vaccination effects on CD4 cells after COVID-19. Which antigens these TCRs recognize remains unknown. Assay: immunoSEQ multiplex PCR; the TCRdb copy retains only in-frame clones and omits some. The sample lists 25,000 to 30,000 clones; roughly four fifths were seen once. The input for sequencing was CD4+ T cells from PBMCs cultured with HCoV-229E spike peptides, taken after COVID-19 vaccination. The receptors were gathered from a human donor who received a COVID-19 vaccine. The CDR3 runs from the conserved cysteine through the conserved F or W. Size values are once, few and many counts, or a class for expanded clones, and some rows have none.

cdr3_length,clone_size,v_call,j_call,cdr3_aa
16,once,TRBV27,TRBJ2-1,CASSGTTHSSYNEQFF
15,.,TRBV6-2/TRBV6-3,TRBJ1-5,CASSNTGHIHQPQHF
13,once,TRBV2,TRBJ1-1,CASTLTGFTEAFF
17,.,TRBV14,TRBJ2-2,CASSQTLGAELTGELFF
16,.,TRBV6-4,TRBJ2-3,CASSDSTSGGADTQYF
13,.,TRBV3-1/TRBV3-2,TRBJ1-1,CASSLSRGTEAFF
12,.,TRBV19,TRBJ1-5,CASNTGNQPQHF
12,few,TRBV12-5,TRBJ2-7,CASGSQEYEQYF
14,.,TRBV2,TRBJ2-1,CASTEGLAGNEQFF
12,.,TRBV5-1,TRBJ1-2,CASSLGGVADTF
15,.,TRBV5-8,TRBJ2-3,CASSLVLASADTQYF
16,.,TRBV4-1,TRBJ1-6,CASSHDTSRGGSPLHF
12,.,TRBV9,TRBJ2-1,CASSVAYNEQFF
15,few,TRBV6-5,TRBJ1-4,CASSYSGNTGEKLFF
13,.,TRBV5-4,TRBJ1-2,CASSLSGKSSYTF
12,.,TRBV27,TRBJ1-5,CASSLVGQPQHF
14,few,TRBV11-3,TRBJ2-2,CASSSLGRTGELFF
14,.,TRBV6-5,TRBJ1-2,CASATGTGGAGYTF
12,.,TRBV18,TRBJ2-3,CASSPRADTQYF
16,.,TRBV5-5,TRBJ1-3,CASSARQGNSGNTIYF
15,few,TRBV18,TRBJ2-7,CASSPRPAGDYEQYF
16,medium-sized,TRBV11-2,TRBJ1-3,CASSGGQVLHGNTIYF
15,.,TRBV2,TRBJ2-2,CASSPQGENTGELFF
17,few,TRBV4-1,TRBJ1-3,CASSRGGIALSGNTIYF
14,.,TRBV19,TRBJ2-2,CASSRDRAAGELFF